This is a list of T cell receptor beta chains from one sample in a study of vaccination effects on CD4 cells after COVID-19. TCRdb's copy holds only in-frame clones and misses some; the assay was immunoSEQ multiplex PCR. The sample includes 28,000 or so clones, roughly 80% of them seen just once. For these TCRs, the target antigens are not known. The source was CD4+ T cells from PBMCs cultured with HCoV-NL63 spike peptides, collected after COVID-19 vaccination. These receptors were taken from a human donor who received a COVID-19 vaccine. Some clones in this sample may be carry-over from other donors' samples. The CDR3 runs from the conserved cysteine through the conserved F or W. The D gene is left open where the match is weak.

J gene	V gene	D gene	CDR3 DNA	CDR3 protein
TRBJ1-2	TRBV6-5	-	TGTGCCAGCAGCCGACAGGACTATGGCTACACCTTC	CASSRQDYGYTF
TRBJ2-5	TRBV7-2	-	TGTGCCAGCAGCTTAGTTTTGGAGACCCAGTACTTC	CASSLVLETQYF
TRBJ2-5	TRBV9	TRBD2	TGTGCCAGCAGCGCGGGGACTAGCGGGGCAAAAGAGACCCAGTACTTC	CASSAGTSGAKETQYF
TRBJ2-3	TRBV10-2	TRBD2	TGCGCCAGCAGTGATCGACGGGGGGGCCGGACAGATACGCAGTATTTT	CASSDRRGGRTDTQYF
TRBJ1-5	TRBV2	-	TGTGCCAGCAGTCTCGTTAATAGCAATCAGCCCCAGCATTTT	CASSLVNSNQPQHF
TRBJ1-1	TRBV19	TRBD1	TGTGCCAGTAGTAGACAGGGCACCACTGAAGCTTTCTTT	CASSRQGTTEAFF
TRBJ1-1	TRBV6-2/TRBV6-3	-	TGTGCCAGCAGTAGACACAGGGCCAAAGAAGCTTTCTTT	CASSRHRAKEAFF
TRBJ1-1	TRBV5-6	-	TGTGCCAGCAGCGAGTTTATGGGAGTTTTCACTGAAGCTTTCTTT	CASSEFMGVFTEAFF
TRBJ2-5	TRBV10-3	TRBD1	TGTGCCATCAGTGAACGACAGGGTGAAGAGACCCAGTACTTC	CAISERQGEETQYF
TRBJ2-2	TRBV7-2	-	TGTGCCAGCAGCTTAGCCAGGAAAAACACCGGGGAGCTGTTTTTT	CASSLARKNTGELFF